This T cell receptor beta chain was documented in a study of blood T cell repertoires in COVID-19. Overall study: Samples came from the United States, Italy and Spain, spanning acute and convalescent COVID-19. Sample material is recorded as cDNA or gDNA derived from T cells, B-cell-depleted T cells, or PBMCs.

Original data processing: Amplification of reference gene primers provided the estimated nucleated cell counts. TCRdb keeps only in-frame clones here, not all; method: immunoSEQ multiplex PCR. The V and J calls and the clone size are those of that table, but D and trimming were determined from the DNA. Of around 65,000 clones in the sample, 70% to 80% were seen once. Trimming stripped 1 base from V and 0 bases from J, with 9 bases between. Germline CDR1 reads SGHAT; CDR2 reads FQNNGV. CDR3 size: 15 residues. The sequenced sample was peripheral blood. V and J are TRBV11-2 and TRBJ2-5; the D is unclear. This sequence was found in a man aged 55 to 69 with acute or convalescent COVID-19. In nucleotides, the CDR3 is TGTGCCAGCAGCTTAGGGTTCGGGTACCAAGAGACCCAGTACTTC. Protein product: CASSLGFGYQETQYF.